The 7 T cell receptor beta chains listed next were all sequenced from one sample in a study of fetal regulatory T cell absence and autoimmunity. Libraries were prepared by immunoSEQ multiplex PCR; TCRdb keeps only in-frame clonotypes and omits some of them. Of 85,000 to 100,000 clones in the sample, roughly 70% were seen once. Input material: pancreas tissue. The source is a male donor with IPEX syndrome.

The CDR3 spells CASIPGHGNSPLHF. CDR3 sequence (DNA): TGTGCCAGTATCCCGGGACACGGTAATTCACCCCTCCACTTT. This chain joins TRBV19 and TRBJ1-6, with D possibly being TRBD1 (6 bases). CDR1 LNHDA and CDR2 SQIVND come from the germline V gene (reference sequence). V was trimmed by 7 bases and J by 6 bases, leaving 13 bases between them. The CDR3 totals 14 residues.

V usage is TRBV4-1 and J usage is TRBJ2-5; D is possibly TRBD1 or TRBD2 (7 bases each). Germline CDR1 MGHRA, CDR2 YSYEKL. CDR3 length equals 14 residues. V gave up 2 bases and J gave up 5 bases, with 12 bases separating them. The CDR3 DNA reads as TGCGCCAGCAGCCAAAACAGGGGAGGGGAGACCCAGTACTTC. This sequence encodes CASSQNRGGETQYF.

This clone was recorded once. Other DNA sequences within the sample encode an identical CDR3. This chain connects TRBV27 to TRBJ2-7, with 8 bases that match TRBD1. The CDR3 covers 13 residues. V lost 4 bases, J lost 3 bases, and 2 bases stayed unmatched. The germline CDR1 and CDR2 sequences are MNHEY and SMNVEV (reference sequence). The CDR3 nucleotides are TGTGCCAGCAGTTCCGGACAGGGCTACGAGCAGTACTTC. Translating it yields CASSSGQGYEQYF.

This clone has more than one count but fewer than ten. The chain uses TRBV7-8 and TRBJ1-5; 7 bases are shared with TRBD1. This CDR3 is 13 amino acids long. Unmatched junction bases numbered 1, after V lost 3 bases and J lost 5 bases. Germline values: CDR1 SGHVS, CDR2 FQNEAQ. CDR3 loop: CASSLGQHQPQHF. CDR3 DNA: TGTGCCAGCAGCTTGGGACAGCATCAGCCCCAGCATTTT.

This sequence joins TRBV5-5 and TRBJ2-3, with a weak D call TRBD1 (6 bases). Germline CDR1 reads SGHKS; CDR2 reads YYEKEE (reference sequence). Trimming left V 5 bases short and J 2 bases short, with 18 bases between. The CDR3 runs 16 residues. The chain's CDR3 is CASRLHRDTSTDTQYF. The CDR3 DNA sequence: TGTGCCAGCAGGTTGCACCGGGACACGTCCACAGATACGCAGTATTTT.

The rearrangement joins TRBV6-1 to TRBJ2-5, with a tentative D call TRBD1 (6 bases). CDR3 length: 14 residues. The germline V gene has CDR1 MNHNS and CDR2 SASEGT. Deletions cut 4 bases from V and 2 bases from J, with 11 bases between. CDR3 DNA sequence: TGTGCCAGCAGTGCCCGCAGGGGTCAAGAGACCCAGTACTTC. This codes for CASSARRGQETQYF.

This chain uses TRBV7-9 with TRBJ1-5, with a tentative D call TRBD1 (5 bases). Trimming removed 2 bases at V and 0 bases at J, with 17 bases between. CDR1 and CDR2 (germline): SEHNR, FQNEAQ (reference sequence). This CDR3 is built from 18 residues. CDR3 in DNA: TGTGCCAGCAGCTTAAGTTTTGGGGCGGCTTATAGCAATCAGCCCCAGCATTTT. Amino acid sequence: CASSLSFGAAYSNQPQHF.